In this sample, the clone carrying this T cell receptor beta chain turned up a few times. The antigen is not known. This CDR3 is built from 13 residues. Germline loops: CDR1 SGHRS, CDR2 YFSETQ. V was shortened by 4 bases and J by 4 bases, with 8 bases between the two germline ends. Primers for the PCR totalled 60 Vbeta and 13 Jbeta. TCRdb's table, derived via immunoSEQ multiplex PCR, lists solely in-frame clones and lacks some. The sample shows 150,000 to 200,000 clones, 75% to 85% of them seen only once. The sample comes from a study of cytomegalovirus exposure and HLA in healthy donors. General study points: No immune exposure information besides CMV serostatus was available.

The gene calls are TRBV5-1 and TRBJ2-2, with D possibly TRBD1 on 6 matching bases. The sequenced sample was PBMCs. The source is a woman between 18 and 29 years old in good health and CMV-seronegative. CDR3 residues: CASSPDSTGELFF. DNA of the CDR3: TGCGCCAGCAGCCCGGACAGCACCGGGGAGCTGTTTTTT. Combining the CDR3 with reference TRBV5-1 and TRBJ2-2 gives the whole variable domain KAGVTQTPRYLIKTRGQQVTLSCSPISGHRSVSWYQQTPGQGLQFLFEYFSETQRNKGNFPGRFSGRQFSNSRSEMNVSTLELGDSALYLCASSPDSTGELFFGEGSRLTVL.